This TCR beta chain was retrieved from a study of T cell repertoires in cytomegalovirus infection (dated by TCRdb to between 2018 and 2021). Study-wide context: Recently identified HLA-C-restricted CMV epitopes, whose presentation resists viral immunomodulation, were targeted by peptide stimulations together with well-studied HLA-B-restricted epitopes. Because public TCR beta signatures pointed to carriage of CMV infection together with the matching HLA type, the HLA type of each donor mattered for the analysis.

Sequenced on an Illumina HiSeq 1500. The public sequencing data were trimmed at Q25 with fastp and processed into clonotypes with MiXCR by TCRdb, which kept only in-frame beta chains. Each CDR3 protein appears once, grouped with its most common genes and DNA. The sample table shows around 540,000 distinct CDR3 sequences, and more than 30% are seen once. The biggest ten clones account for 15% to 20% of the sample. The sample's treatment or condition label, decoded: in vitro stimulation with specific CMV peptide epitopes to enrich CMV-specific T cells. Taken from cysteine to phenylalanine, the CDR3 has 16 residues. The sequence is cut down to CDR3 DNA, 48 bases in frame from base 1. The junction carries 13 bases between V and J, which are trimmed by 0 bases and 4 bases respectively. The germline V gene encodes CDR1 SGHTA and CDR2 FQGNSA. This clonotype was seen a few times. This receptor's antigen is unknown. There are no base qualities to consult, and no much larger clone falls within one base.

Beyond this particular receptor, the publication reports: The ex vivo response was dominated by HLA-C-restricted CMV-specific TCR beta clonotypes, which also provided the single most frequent clonotype in two of eight donors. Carriers of CMV infection plus the relevant HLA type were discriminated by the cumulative frequency of public TCR beta family members in the study cohort and in an independent approximately 360-donor cohort.

This clonotype was sampled from a human donor in good health (CMV status not recorded). Some clones in this sample may be carry-over from other donors' samples. The V and J segments used are TRBV7-2 and TRBJ1-5; the D gene is perhaps TRBD1, on 6 matching bases. This specimen consisted of cultured PBMCs, obtained from culture after CMV antigen stimulation. The DNA reads TGTGCCAGCAGCTTAGCGAACAGGGAAATTAATCAGCCCCAGCATTTT. Its product reads: CASSLANREINQPQHF.